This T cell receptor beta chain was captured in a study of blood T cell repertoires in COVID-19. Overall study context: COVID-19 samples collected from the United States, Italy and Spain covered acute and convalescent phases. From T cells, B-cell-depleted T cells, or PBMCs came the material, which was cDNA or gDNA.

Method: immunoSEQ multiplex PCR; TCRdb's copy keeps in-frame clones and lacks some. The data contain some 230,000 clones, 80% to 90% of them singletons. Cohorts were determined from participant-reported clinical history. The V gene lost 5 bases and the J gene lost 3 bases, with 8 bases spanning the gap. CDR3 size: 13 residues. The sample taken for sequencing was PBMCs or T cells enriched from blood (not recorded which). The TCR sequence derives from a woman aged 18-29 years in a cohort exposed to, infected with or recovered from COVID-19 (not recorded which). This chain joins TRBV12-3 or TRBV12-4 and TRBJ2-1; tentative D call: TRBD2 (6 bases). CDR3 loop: CASSARGYNEQFF. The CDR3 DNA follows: TGTGCCAGCAGTGCGCGGGGCTACAATGAGCAGTTCTTC.